Below, 11 T cell receptor beta chains from the same sample are listed, as sequenced in a study of T cell responses to AZD1222 COVID-19 vaccine. Sequencing was performed with immunoSEQ multiplex PCR; in TCRdb, only in-frame clones are kept and a portion is missing. Counted here are about 99,000 clones, 75% to 90% occurring once; the ten biggest clones make up roughly 20%. Sequencing was performed on peripheral blood, taken on day 0 of AZD1222 vaccination. The receptors were gathered from an adult in good health.

The rearrangement uses TRBV19 and TRBJ1-2; D is uncertain. Germline CDR1 and CDR2: LNHDA and SQIVND (reference sequence). The CDR3 covers 16 residues. Trimming removed 3 bases from V and 0 bases from J, with 14 bases in between. CDR3 protein: CASSMPFRQSNYGYTF. As DNA, the CDR3 is TGTGCCAGTAGTATGCCCTTTAGGCAGTCTAACTATGGCTACACCTTC.

V is TRBV10-3 and J is TRBJ1-1; D gene unclear. V lost 0 bases and J 0 bases, leaving 8 bases between the germline ends. This CDR3 region has 15 residues. Germline CDR1 is ENHRY and CDR2 is SYGVKD. CDR3 sequence: CAISESSGVNTEAFF. The CDR3 region has the DNA TGTGCCATCAGTGAGTCGAGTGGGGTGAACACTGAAGCTTTCTTT.

This chain connects TRBV9 to TRBJ2-1; unclear D gene. V was cut by 3 bases and J by 8 bases, with 18 bases left in between. Germline loops: CDR1 SGDLS, CDR2 YYNGEE. The CDR3 extends over 15 amino acids. This CDR3 is CASSGGVGSSHEQFF. The CDR3 DNA follows: TGTGCCAGCAGCGGAGGCGTAGGGTCCTCTCATGAGCAGTTCTTC. The entire variable domain, with the rest obtained from reference TRBV9 and TRBJ2-1, is as follows: DSGVTQTPKHLITATGQRVTLRCSPRSGDLSVYWYQQSLDQGLQFLIQYYNGEERAKGNILERFSAQQFPDLHSELNLSSLELGDSALYFCASSGGVGSSHEQFFGPGTRLTVL.

The chain couples TRBV7-3 to TRBJ1-1; maybe TRBD1 (6 bases). Germline V gene lookup returns CDR1 SGHTA and CDR2 FQGTGA. The CDR3 sequence is 14 residues long. V lost 3 bases and J lost 4, with 12 bases in between. The CDR3 is CASSFRRGSTEAFF. CDR3 bases: TGTGCCAGCAGCTTCCGCAGGGGATCCACTGAAGCTTTCTTT.

V and J are TRBV30 and TRBJ1-6; D is unclear. The germline V and J ends were trimmed by 1 base and 14 bases, with 24 bases remaining between them. This CDR3 comprises 16 residues. Germline values: CDR1 GTSNPN, CDR2 SVGIG (reference sequence). The DNA of the CDR3 is TGTGCCTGGAGTGGCCTCGTGGTAGTGTCCCCCTTCACCCTCCACTTT. This sequence encodes CAWSGLVVVSPFTLHF.

The gene calls are TRBV6-5 and TRBJ2-7, with D possibly being TRBD1 (6 bases). Germline V gene lookup returns CDR1 MNHEY and CDR2 SVGAGI. Trimming stripped 10 bases from V and 2 bases from J, with 21 bases between. CDR3 length equals 15 residues. The CDR3 here is CATDAGTSRTYEQYF. The DNA for the CDR3 is TGTGCCACCGATGCCGGGACATCTCGCACCTACGAGCAGTACTTC.

The genes are TRBV27 and TRBJ1-6, with D perhaps matching TRBD1 (6 bases). V gave up 1 base and J gave up 11 bases, with 15 bases separating them. This CDR3 region has 15 residues. CDR1 MNHEY and CDR2 SMNVEV come from the germline V gene (reference sequence). The CDR3 is CASSLFEGVGAPLHF. CDR3 sequence (DNA): TGTGCCAGCAGTTTATTTGAGGGGGTCGGAGCACCCCTCCACTTT.

The genes are TRBV12-3 or TRBV12-4 and TRBJ1-6; TRBD1 agrees at 9 bases. The junction had 2 bases not matched to a gene; V was cut back by 6 bases and J by 8 bases. This CDR3 spans 13 amino acids. CDR3 in DNA: TGTGCCAGCAGCGGACAGGGGCATTCACCCCTCCACTTT. This translates into CASSGQGHSPLHF.

This sequence joins TRBV29-1 and TRBJ2-7; D gene uncertain. CDR3 length: 15 amino acids. The ends were cut back, 4 bases at V and 3 bases at J, with 19 bases in the middle. Per the germline V gene, CDR1 is SQVTM and CDR2 is ANQGSEA. The CDR3 spells CSVAGPLLRSYEQYF. The DNA of the CDR3 is TGCAGCGTTGCCGGGCCCCTCCTCCGGAGCTACGAGCAGTACTTC.

This rearrangement joins TRBV4-1 to TRBJ1-5, with D unclear. Germline V gene sequence: CDR1 MGHRA, CDR2 YSYEKL. This CDR3 is built from 15 residues. V dropped 1 base and J dropped 3 bases, with 10 bases sitting between them. CDR3 residues: CASSQVVGVNQPQHF. The CDR3 nucleotides read TGCGCCAGCAGCCAAGTGGTAGGCGTCAATCAGCCCCAGCATTTT.

V usage is TRBV5-1 and J usage is TRBJ2-7, with TRBD1 matching over 9 bases. This CDR3 spans 14 amino acids. The germline V gene encodes CDR1 SGHRS and CDR2 YFSETQ. J gave up 2 bases and V 4 bases, and 4 bases lay outside the gene matches. The CDR3, as DNA: TGCGCCAGCAGCGCGGGACAGGGTACCTACGAGCAGTACTTC. Amino acid sequence: CASSAGQGTYEQYF.